This entry is about one T cell receptor beta chain. Its antigen specificity is not known. The input lacks base qualities; no much larger clone sits a single base away. Library construction relied on the immunoSEQ multiplex PCR assay. For most patients, genomic DNA was isolated using the Qiagen DNeasy Blood and Tissue Kit and was shipped frozen to Adaptive Biotechnologies for TCR sequencing. For most patients, genomic DNA was subjected to high-throughput TCR-beta CDR3 sequencing by Adaptive Biotechnologies. In the paper's pipeline: Adaptive's ImmunoSEQ software supplied the TCR sequencing data for 18 patients, while MiXCR and VDJtools were used to process three other patients. To correct CD4 versus CD8 sorting errors, sequences present in both subsets at a frequency ratio below 5:1 were removed. CDR3 nucleotide sequences shared between donor and recipient were removed because their origin could not be assigned. At least 2-fold expansion over unstimulated cells and a minimum CFSE-low frequency of 0.002% (template counts) or 0.001% (read counts) were required for clones to be classified as alloreactive. Mappable clones were those detected in sequenced pre-transplant spleen, lymph node, or MLR CFSE-low populations of the donor or recipient. Cumulative frequency of alloreactive clones was calculated as a percentage of all sequences weighted by copy number. TCRdb's version of the immuneACCESS table is confined to in-frame rearrangements and falls short of the full clone set. An unresolved V gene accounts for under half of the shortfall where checked; the remainder is of unknown origin. V, J and clone size were drawn from that table, and D and trimming were deduced from the DNA. The sample data list 71,000 or so clones, and about 90% of these were observed just once. The biggest ten clones account for 1.3% of the sample.

Interpreted using the paper, the time point label stands for: cells obtained before transplantation from donor or recipient. CD3+CD4+ and CD3+CD8+ populations were FACS-sorted from unstimulated pre-transplant donor and recipient cells taken from spleen or lymph nodes. This record comes from a study of graft-versus-host responses after intestinal transplantation (dated by TCRdb to about 2021). In the study overall: The transplants that recipients received were multivisceral, liver-intestinal, or isolated intestinal. Alloreactive clones were identified by sequencing pre-transplant mixed lymphocyte reaction products and comparing these products with unstimulated pre-transplant donor and recipient T cells. Instead of going to the commercial service, samples from three later patients were sequenced in-house on an Illumina MiSeq and processed with MiXCR. The cohort enrolled 24 intestinal transplant recipients including one retransplant, and 3 patients lacking pretransplant specimens were excluded. Donor T cell macrochimerism was defined as a peak of at least 4% donor T cells among recipient peripheral blood mononuclear cells. Anti-thymocyte globulin induction was given to all recipients, followed by maintenance tacrolimus and steroids for about 3 years. After intestinal transplantation, graft-versus-host and host-versus-graft alloreactive T cell clones in the graft, circulation and bone marrow were tracked using bulk TCR-beta CDR3 sequencing. Beyond this particular receptor, the publication reports: GvH clones were detected in recipient bone marrow, and some of these GvH clones were observed earlier in ileal mucosa or blood, consistent with an intestinal mucosal origin. In patients with donor T cell macrochimerism, the allografts had high GvH to HvG T cell clonal ratios. Early after transplant, peak levels of circulating GvH clones were found to be associated with declines in HvG clones. Conclusions were limited by the relatively low number and heterogeneity of intestinal transplant patients.

CDR3 length: 14 amino acids, cysteine to phenylalanine. CDR3 DNA is the only sequence kept; it has 42 bases, read in frame from the first base. A distance of 13 bases separates the germline ends of V and J, which lose 3 bases and 5 bases respectively. Taken from the germline V gene (reference sequence), the CDR1 and CDR2 loops are LNHDA and SQIVND. This TCR was sampled from a human donor who received an intestinal transplant. The receptor chain draws on TRBV19 and TRBJ1-1, with the D gene too uncertain to name. This material consisted of unstimulated CD8+ T cells sorted from spleen or lymph node cells, taken before intestinal transplant. For the CDR3, the sequence is CASSMVEGWTEAFF. At the DNA level, the sequence is TGTGCCAGTAGTATGGTGGAGGGTTGGACTGAAGCTTTCTTT. When the CDR3 is completed using the reference TRBV19 and TRBJ1-1 genes on either side, the full variable domain is DGGITQSPKYLFRKEGQNVTLSCEQNLNHDAMYWYRQDPGQGLRLIYYSQIVNDFQKGDIAEGYSVSREKKESFPLTVTSAQKNPTAFYLCASSMVEGWTEAFFGQGTRLTVV.